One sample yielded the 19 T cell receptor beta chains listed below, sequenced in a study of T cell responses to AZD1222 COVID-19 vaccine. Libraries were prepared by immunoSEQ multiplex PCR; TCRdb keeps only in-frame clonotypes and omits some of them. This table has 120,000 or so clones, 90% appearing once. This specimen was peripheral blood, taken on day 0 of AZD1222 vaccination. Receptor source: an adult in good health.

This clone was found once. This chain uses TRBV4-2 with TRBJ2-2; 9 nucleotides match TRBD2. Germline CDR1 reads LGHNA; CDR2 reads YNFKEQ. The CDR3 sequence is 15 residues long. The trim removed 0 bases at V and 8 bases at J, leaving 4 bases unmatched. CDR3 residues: CASSQDIAGVGELFF. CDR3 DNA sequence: TGTGCCAGCAGCCAAGATATAGCGGGAGTGGGGGAGCTGTTTTTT.

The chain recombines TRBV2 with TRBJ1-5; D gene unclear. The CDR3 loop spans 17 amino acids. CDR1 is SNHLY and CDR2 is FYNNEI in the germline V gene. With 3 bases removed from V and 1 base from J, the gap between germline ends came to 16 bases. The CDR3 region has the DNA TGTGCCAGCAGTGATCCTAGACACCCTTTAAGCAATCAGCCCCAGCATTTT. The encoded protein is CASSDPRHPLSNQPQHF. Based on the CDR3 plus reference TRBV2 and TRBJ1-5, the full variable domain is EPEVTQTPSHQVTQMGQEVILRCVPISNHLYFYWYRQILGQKVEFLVSFYNNEISEKSEIFDDQFSVERPDGSNFTLKIRSTKLEDSAMYFCASSDPRHPLSNQPQHFGDGTRLSIL.

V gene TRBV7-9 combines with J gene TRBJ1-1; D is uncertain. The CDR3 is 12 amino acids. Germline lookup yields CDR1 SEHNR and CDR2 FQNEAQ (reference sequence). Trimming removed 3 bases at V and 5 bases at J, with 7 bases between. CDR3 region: CASSFSPTEAFF. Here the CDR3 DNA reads TGTGCCAGCAGCTTTTCGCCTACTGAAGCTTTCTTT.

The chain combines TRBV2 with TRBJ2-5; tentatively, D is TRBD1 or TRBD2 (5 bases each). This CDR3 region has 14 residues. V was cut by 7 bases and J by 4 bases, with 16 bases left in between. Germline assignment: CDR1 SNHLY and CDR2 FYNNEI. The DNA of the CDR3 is TGTGCCAGCAAGACTGGGGGAGTAGGAGAGACCCAGTACTTC. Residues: CASKTGGVGETQYF. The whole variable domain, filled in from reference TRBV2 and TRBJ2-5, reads EPEVTQTPSHQVTQMGQEVILRCVPISNHLYFYWYRQILGQKVEFLVSFYNNEISEKSEIFDDQFSVERPDGSNFTLKIRSTKLEDSAMYFCASKTGGVGETQYFGPGTRLLVL.

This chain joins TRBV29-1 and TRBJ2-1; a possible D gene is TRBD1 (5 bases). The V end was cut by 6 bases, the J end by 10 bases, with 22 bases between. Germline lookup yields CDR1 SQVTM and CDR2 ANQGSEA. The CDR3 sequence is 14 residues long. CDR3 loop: CSVGQVGARVEQFF. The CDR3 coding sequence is TGCAGCGTGGGGCAGGTAGGAGCTAGAGTGGAGCAGTTCTTC.

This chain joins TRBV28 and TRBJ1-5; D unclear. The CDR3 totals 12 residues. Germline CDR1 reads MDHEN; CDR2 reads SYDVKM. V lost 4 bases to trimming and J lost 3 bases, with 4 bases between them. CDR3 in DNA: TGTGCCAGCAGTTGGGTCAATCAGCCCCAGCATTTT. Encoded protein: CASSWVNQPQHF.

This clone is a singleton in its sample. CDR3 in amino acids: CASSHDSGEQFF. Written as DNA, the CDR3 is TGTGCCAGCAGCCACGATAGCGGAGAGCAGTTCTTC. The V call is TRBV3-1 (or the pseudogene TRBV3-2), the J call TRBJ2-1; D possibly corresponds to TRBD2 (6 bases). The CDR3 has 12 residues. V was shortened by 3 bases and J by 10 bases, with 10 bases between the two germline ends. Germline V gives CDR1 LGHDT, CDR2 YNNKEL (reference sequence).

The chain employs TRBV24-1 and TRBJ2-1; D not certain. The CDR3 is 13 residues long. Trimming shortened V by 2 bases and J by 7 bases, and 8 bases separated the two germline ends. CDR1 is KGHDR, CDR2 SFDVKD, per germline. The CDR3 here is CATSDSWVNEQFF. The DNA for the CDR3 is TGTGCCACCAGTGATTCCTGGGTAAATGAGCAGTTCTTC.

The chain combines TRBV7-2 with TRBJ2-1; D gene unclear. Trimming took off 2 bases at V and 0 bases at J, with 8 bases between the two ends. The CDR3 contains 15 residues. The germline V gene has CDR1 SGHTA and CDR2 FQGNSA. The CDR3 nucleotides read TGTGCCAGCAGCTTATCTCGGAGCTCCTACAATGAGCAGTTCTTC. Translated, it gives CASSLSRSSYNEQFF.

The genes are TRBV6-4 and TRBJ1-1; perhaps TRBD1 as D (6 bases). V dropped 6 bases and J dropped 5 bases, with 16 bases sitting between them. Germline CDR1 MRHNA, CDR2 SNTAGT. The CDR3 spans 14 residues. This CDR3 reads CASSTGLDETEAFF. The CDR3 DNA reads TGTGCCAGCAGCACAGGGTTGGATGAAACTGAAGCTTTCTTT.

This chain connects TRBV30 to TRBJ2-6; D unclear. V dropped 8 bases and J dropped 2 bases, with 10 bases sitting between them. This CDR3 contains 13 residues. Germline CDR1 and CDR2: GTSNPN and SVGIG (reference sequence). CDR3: CAGSWAGANVLTF. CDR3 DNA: TGTGCCGGGTCGTGGGCTGGGGCCAACGTCCTGACTTTC. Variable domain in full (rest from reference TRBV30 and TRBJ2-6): SQTIHQWPATLVQPVGSPLSLECTVEGTSNPNLYWYRQAAGRGLQLLFYSVGIGQISSEVPQNLSASRPQDRQFILSSKKLLLSDSGFYLCAGSWAGANVLTFGAGSRLTVL.

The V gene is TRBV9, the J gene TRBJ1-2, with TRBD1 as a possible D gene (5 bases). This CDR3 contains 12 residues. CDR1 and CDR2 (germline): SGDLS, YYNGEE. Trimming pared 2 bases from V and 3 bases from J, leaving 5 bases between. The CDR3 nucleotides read TGTGCCAGCAGCGTGACAGACTATGGCTACACCTTC. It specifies CASSVTDYGYTF.

The CDR3: CASSPLGEKLFF. DNA for the CDR3: TGTGCCAGCAGTCCGCTTGGAGAAAAACTGTTTTTT. This sequence joins TRBV28 and TRBJ1-4; D not resolved. The V end was cut by 5 bases, the J end by 8 bases, with 9 bases between. This CDR3 contains 12 residues. The germline V gene has CDR1 MDHEN and CDR2 SYDVKM.

The CDR3 DNA is TGCAGTGCTAGTAGGGTGGGCACTGAAGCTTTCTTT. It encodes CSASRVGTEAFF. The V gene is TRBV20-1, the J gene TRBJ1-1; no definite D call. The ends were cut back, 3 bases at V and 4 bases at J, with 9 bases in the middle. Germline-derived CDR1 and CDR2 are DFQATT and SNEGSKA (reference sequence). The CDR3 spans 12 residues.

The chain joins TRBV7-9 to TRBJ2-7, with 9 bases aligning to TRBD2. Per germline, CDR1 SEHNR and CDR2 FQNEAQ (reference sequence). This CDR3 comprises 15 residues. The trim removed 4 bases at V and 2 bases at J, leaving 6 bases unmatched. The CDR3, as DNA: TGTGCCAGCAGCTCTAGCGGGGAGCCCCCCTACGAGCAGTACTTC. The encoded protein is CASSSSGEPPYEQYF.

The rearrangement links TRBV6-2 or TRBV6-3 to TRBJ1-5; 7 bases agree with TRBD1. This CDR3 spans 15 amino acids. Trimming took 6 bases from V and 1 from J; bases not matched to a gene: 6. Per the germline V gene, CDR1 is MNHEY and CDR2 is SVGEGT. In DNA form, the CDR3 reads TGTGCCAGCAGACCTGACAGGGTAAGCAATCAGCCCCAGCATTTT. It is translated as CASRPDRVSNQPQHF.

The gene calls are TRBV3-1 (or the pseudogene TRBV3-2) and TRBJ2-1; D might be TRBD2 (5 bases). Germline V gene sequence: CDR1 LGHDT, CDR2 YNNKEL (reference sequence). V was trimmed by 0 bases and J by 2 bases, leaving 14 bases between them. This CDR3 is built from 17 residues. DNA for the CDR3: TGTGCCAGCAGCCAAGAAGAAGGGCGGAGGCCCTACAATGAGCAGTTCTTC. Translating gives CASSQEEGRRPYNEQFF.

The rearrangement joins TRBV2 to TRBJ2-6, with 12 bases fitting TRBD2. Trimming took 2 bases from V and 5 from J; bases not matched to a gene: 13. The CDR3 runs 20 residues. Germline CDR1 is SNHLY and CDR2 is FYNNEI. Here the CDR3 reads CASSETFGLAGGSRANVLTF. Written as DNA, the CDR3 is TGTGCCAGCAGTGAAACTTTCGGGCTAGCGGGAGGGAGTAGGGCCAACGTCCTGACTTTC.

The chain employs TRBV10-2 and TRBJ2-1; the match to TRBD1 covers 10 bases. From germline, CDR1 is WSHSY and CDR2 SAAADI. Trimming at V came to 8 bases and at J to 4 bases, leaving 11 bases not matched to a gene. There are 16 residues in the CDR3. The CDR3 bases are TGCGCCAGCGCCGACAGGGGGCTTCGGGGGTACAATGAGCAGTTCTTC. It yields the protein CASADRGLRGYNEQFF.